Below are 20 T cell receptor beta chains sequenced from a single sample in a study of cytomegalovirus exposure and HLA in healthy donors. Profiling relied on immunoSEQ multiplex PCR, and the TCRdb table lists in-frame clones only, not all of them. This sample has 70,000 to 85,000 clones, with 85% to 95% found just once. Sequencing was performed on PBMCs. These receptors all stem from a woman aged 18-35 years in good health and CMV-seropositive.

The V and J genes are TRBV9 and TRBJ2-1; 8 bases align to TRBD1. V lost 3 bases and J lost 4; bases outside the gene matches: 9. The CDR3 is made up of 16 amino acids. Germline V gene data show CDR1 as SGDLS and CDR2 as YYNGEE. CDR3 protein: CASSALMGQAYNEQFF. CDR3 sequence (DNA): TGTGCCAGCAGCGCCCTGATGGGACAGGCTTACAATGAGCAGTTCTTC.

The V gene is TRBV7-3, the J gene TRBJ2-2, with 7 bases that match TRBD1. Germline trimming cut 5 bases from V and 4 bases from J; bases unmatched to any gene: 7. This CDR3 spans 15 amino acids. CDR1 and CDR2 (germline): SGHTA, FQGTGA. As DNA, the CDR3 is TGTGCCAGCAGCCCTCAGACAGGGCCCACCGGGGAGCTGTTTTTT. Its protein is CASSPQTGPTGELFF.

The chain joins TRBV7-9 to TRBJ2-1; 12 bases map to TRBD1. The germline V gene has CDR1 SEHNR and CDR2 FQNEAQ (reference sequence). The CDR3 sequence is 14 residues long. V lost 3 bases and J lost 8; bases outside the gene matches: 2. The CDR3 here is CASSLGQGAHEQFF. For the CDR3, the DNA is TGTGCCAGCAGCTTGGGACAGGGGGCCCATGAGCAGTTCTTC.

This rearrangement joins TRBV18 to TRBJ2-1; maybe TRBD2 (6 bases). V lost 3 bases and J lost 9, with 15 bases in between. Germline CDR1 KGHSH, CDR2 LQKENI. The CDR3 extends over 14 amino acids. The CDR3: CASSPSAGFPEQFF. In nucleotides, the CDR3 is TGTGCCAGCTCACCGTCGGCGGGATTCCCTGAGCAGTTCTTC. Full variable domain (rest looked up from reference TRBV18 and TRBJ2-1): NAGVMQNPRHLVRRRGQEARLRCSPMKGHSHVYWYRQLPEEGLKFMVYLQKENIIDESGMPKERFSAEFPKEGPSILRIQQVVRGDSAAYFCASSPSAGFPEQFFGPGTRLTVL.

The chain uses TRBV6-1 and TRBJ2-2, with TRBD2 matching 9 bases. Germline CDR1 MNHNS, CDR2 SASEGT. V was clipped by 2 bases and J by 5 bases; unmatched bases: 3. The CDR3 sequence is 15 residues long. Here the CDR3 reads CASSESSGETGELFF. CDR3 bases: TGTGCCAGCAGTGAATCTAGCGGGGAGACCGGGGAGCTGTTTTTT.

J is TRBJ1-2 and V is TRBV27, with D possibly matching TRBD1 (6 bases). Germline values: CDR1 MNHEY, CDR2 SMNVEV (reference sequence). The germline V and J ends were trimmed by 4 bases and 2 bases, with 8 bases remaining between them. There are 13 residues in the CDR3. CDR3 DNA sequence: TGTGCCAGCAGTTACAGGGTGAACTATGGCTACACCTTC. It specifies CASSYRVNYGYTF.

This clone has just one count. J is TRBJ1-6 and V is TRBV25-1; a possible D gene is TRBD1 (5 bases). Trimming shortened V by 5 bases and J by 1 base, and 6 bases separated the two germline ends. The CDR3 runs 14 residues. From germline, CDR1 is MGHDK and CDR2 SYGVNS. The CDR3 DNA is TGTGCCAGCAGTAGGGGTTCCTATAATTCACCCCTCCACTTT. As protein: CASSRGSYNSPLHF.

CDR3 bases: TGTGCCAGCAGCCAAGGGACAGGGGGGCTTGCAACTAATGAAAAACTGTTTTTT. It is translated as CASSQGTGGLATNEKLFF. The V gene is TRBV14, the J gene TRBJ1-4, with TRBD1 matching over 10 bases. The CDR3 has 18 amino acids. Trimming at V came to 1 base and at J to 0 bases, leaving 5 bases not matched to a gene. Germline lookup yields CDR1 SGHDN and CDR2 FVKESK.

The chain employs TRBV19 and TRBJ2-1; a weak D match, TRBD2 (6 bases). V was cut by 4 bases and J by 7 bases, with 17 bases left in between. This CDR3 is 15 amino acids long. CDR1 and CDR2 (germline): LNHDA, SQIVND (reference sequence). The CDR3 DNA reads as TGTGCCAGTAGTACGGGGGACCCTATAGGGAATGAGCAGTTCTTC. Amino acids: CASSTGDPIGNEQFF.

The V call is TRBV25-1, the J call TRBJ1-1, with D possibly being TRBD1 (6 bases). In germline, CDR1 is MGHDK, CDR2 SYGVNS. The V end was cut by 8 bases, the J end by 5 bases, with 18 bases between. The CDR3 sequence is 14 residues long. CDR3 in DNA: TGTGCCAGCGGCTGGTCTGGGGGCCAGACTGAAGCTTTCTTT. This encodes CASGWSGGQTEAFF. The entire variable domain, with the rest obtained from reference TRBV25-1 and TRBJ1-1, is as follows: EADIYQTPRYLVIGTGKKITLECSQTMGHDKMYWYQQDPGMELHLIHYSYGVNSTEKGDLSSESTVSRIRTEHFPLTLESARPSHTSQYLCASGWSGGQTEAFFGQGTRLTVV.

CDR3 bases: TGTGCCAGCAGCTTAGCCTGGGGCCAATACTCCTACAATGAGCAGTTCTTC. Amino acid sequence: CASSLAWGQYSYNEQFF. This chain uses TRBV7-2 with TRBJ2-1; D is perhaps TRBD1 (5 bases). Trimming removed 0 bases at V and 0 bases at J, with 12 bases between. The CDR3 sequence is 17 residues long. Per germline, CDR1 SGHTA and CDR2 FQGNSA.

V gene TRBV5-8 combines with J gene TRBJ1-2; 7 bases are a match to TRBD1. V was clipped by 7 bases and J by 6 bases; unmatched bases: 15. The CDR3 sequence is 15 residues long. Germline-derived CDR1 and CDR2 are SGHTS and YDEGEE. The chain's CDR3 is CASGIERGREDGYTF. The CDR3 coding sequence is TGTGCCAGCGGAATTGAAAGGGGGCGTGAGGATGGCTACACCTTC.

The rearrangement uses TRBV10-2 and TRBJ1-2, with 9 bases matching TRBD1. Unmatched junction bases numbered 1, after V lost 5 bases and J lost 3 bases. The CDR3 is 13 amino acids. Per germline, CDR1 WSHSY and CDR2 SAAADI. In DNA form, the CDR3 reads TGCGCCAGCAGTAGACAGGGGGACTATGGCTACACCTTC. Encoded protein: CASSRQGDYGYTF.

The chain recombines TRBV10-2 with TRBJ2-7, with 7 bases lining up with TRBD1. With 2 bases clipped from V and 4 bases from J, the junction kept 2 bases outside the gene matches. The CDR3 sequence is 13 residues long. CDR1 is WSHSY, CDR2 SAAADI, per germline. The DNA for the CDR3 is TGCGCCAGCAGTGAGCCAGGGGGATACGAGCAGTACTTC. It encodes CASSEPGGYEQYF.

This rearrangement joins TRBV18 to TRBJ2-5; D is ambiguous. This CDR3 is built from 12 residues. Germline-derived CDR1 and CDR2 are KGHSH and LQKENI. V was clipped by 3 bases and J by 2 bases, with 4 bases between them. The CDR3 nucleotides are TGTGCCAGCTCACCTCCACAAGAGACCCAGTACTTC. Translated, it gives CASSPPQETQYF.

The CDR3 DNA reads as TGTGCCAGCAGCTTTGCGGCGACCTCCACAGATACGCAGTATTTT. Translating it yields CASSFAATSTDTQYF. The chain carries TRBV7-9 and TRBJ2-3, with no clear D. The CDR3 has 15 amino acids. Per the germline V gene, CDR1 is SEHNR and CDR2 is FQNEAQ (reference sequence). V lost 3 bases, J lost 2 bases, and 12 bases lay in between.

The genes are TRBV14 and TRBJ1-4; weak D call: TRBD1 (6 bases). This CDR3 region has 16 residues. CDR1 and CDR2 from the germline V gene are SGHDN and FVKESK. V shed 3 bases and J shed 7 bases, with 18 bases lying between them. CDR3 bases: TGTGCCAGCAGCCACCCTACCACAGGGCCGGGTGAAAAACTGTTTTTT. This codes for CASSHPTTGPGEKLFF.

The chain combines TRBV7-9 with TRBJ2-2; 7 bases are shared with TRBD2. Losses at the gene ends were 4 bases for V and 4 bases for J; bases not matched to a gene: 9. Germline lookup yields CDR1 SEHNR and CDR2 FQNEAQ (reference sequence). The CDR3 is 16 amino acids. CDR3 in DNA: TGTGCCAGCAGCTGGAGGATAGCGGGTCCCACCGGGGAGCTGTTTTTT. Protein product: CASSWRIAGPTGELFF.

The J gene is TRBJ1-2, the V gene TRBV19; tentatively, D is TRBD1 (6 bases). This CDR3 has 16 residues. Germline CDR1 LNHDA, CDR2 SQIVND (reference sequence). V shed 6 bases and J shed 5 bases, with 22 bases lying between them. The CDR3 protein is CASRDSSNPGEYGYTF. The CDR3 bases are TGTGCCAGTAGGGACAGTTCCAACCCCGGCGAATATGGCTACACCTTC.

V gene TRBV5-1 combines with J gene TRBJ1-1; maybe TRBD1 (5 bases). The V gene's germline CDR1 is SGHRS and CDR2 YFSETQ. V was clipped by 0 bases and J by 5 bases, with 8 bases between them. CDR3 length equals 13 residues. The CDR3 reads CASSLDRYTEAFF. CDR3 nucleotide sequence: TGCGCCAGCAGCTTGGACAGGTATACTGAAGCTTTCTTT.